This T cell receptor (beta chain) comes out of a study of monozygotic twins with inflammatory bowel disease. CDR1 is SEHNR and CDR2 is FQNEAQ in the germline V gene (reference sequence). The CDR3 consists of 12 residues. On this clonotype: Its antigen is undetermined.

General study results and limits: There were differing immunosuppressive treatments, which may have added variability to patient repertoires.

No DNA is given; TCRdb re-called the 5' RACE reads and lists each CDR3 protein once. This sample's clone table lists about 210,000 distinct CDR3 sequences. This TCR came from a human donor with ulcerative colitis or Crohn's disease, or a healthy co-twin of an affected twin (not recorded which). Sequenced input: blood. This sequence joins TRBV7-9 and TRBJ2-7. CDR3 residues: CASSLVGQEQYF.